This T cell receptor beta chain stems from a study of T cell repertoires in cytomegalovirus infection. Study details: Both a matching HLA type and CMV infection were indicated by public TCR beta signatures.

This clonotype was detected only once. TCRdb reanalysed the reads using MiXCR and keeps one entry per CDR3 protein. The sample contains 65,000 to 90,000 distinct CDR3 sequences, just under 4% of which appear only once. The specimen was PBMCs. This TCR came from a human donor in good health (CMV status not recorded). Some clones in this sample may be carry-over from other donors' samples.

CDR3 coding DNA: TGTGCCAGCAAAACGACAGGGAGAACTGAAGCTTTCTTT. Translation gives CASKTTGRTEAFF. The chain carries TRBV6-8 and TRBJ1-1; TRBD1 aligns across 7 bases. V lost 7 bases, J lost 5 bases, and 7 bases stayed unmatched. The germline CDR1 and CDR2 sequences are MNHGY and SAAAGT. The CDR3 spans 13 residues.